This TCR beta chain was found in a study of neurological immune-mediated disorders. The germline gives CDR1 SGHTA, CDR2 FQGNSA. The CDR3 has 16 amino acids. After removal of 4 bases from V and 2 bases from J, the junction contained 10 bases not matched to a gene. The table lists this clonotype with many counts. MiXCR, applied by TCRdb to the 5' RACE reads, yields one record per CDR3 protein. This sample has tens of thousands of distinct CDR3 sequences, with approximately 2.4% found just once. This sequence was found in a woman in her twenties or thirties with multiple sclerosis. The chain uses TRBV7-2 and TRBJ2-5, with 7 positions matching TRBD2. Sequenced sample: PBMCs. The CDR3 region is CASSSPVGLYQETQYF. The CDR3 nucleotides are TGTGCCAGCAGCTCTCCGGTGGGACTATATCAAGAGACCCAGTACTTC.